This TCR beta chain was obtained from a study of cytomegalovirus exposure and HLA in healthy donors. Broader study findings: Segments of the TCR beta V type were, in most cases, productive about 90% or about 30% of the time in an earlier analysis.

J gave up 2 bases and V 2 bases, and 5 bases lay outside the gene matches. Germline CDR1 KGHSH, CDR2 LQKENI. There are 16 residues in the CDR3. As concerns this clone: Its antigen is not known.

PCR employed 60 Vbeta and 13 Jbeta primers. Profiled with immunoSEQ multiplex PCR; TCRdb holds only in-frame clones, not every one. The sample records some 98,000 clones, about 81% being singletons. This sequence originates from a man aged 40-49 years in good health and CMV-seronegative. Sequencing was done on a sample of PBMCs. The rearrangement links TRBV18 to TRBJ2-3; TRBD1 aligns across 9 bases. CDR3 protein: CASSPLTGGYTDTQYF. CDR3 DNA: TGTGCCAGCTCACCATTGACAGGGGGTTACACAGATACGCAGTATTTT.